One sample yielded the 31 T cell receptor beta chains listed below, sequenced in a study of Ad26.COV2.S vaccination and SARS-CoV-2 variants. Stated treatment: over 15 received Ad26.COV2.S at low or high dose, single or two shots; 5 received placebo; per-sample allocation not given. On day 63 after the first injection, vaccine and placebo recipients gave samples. This table comes from immunoSEQ multiplex PCR, and its TCRdb copy is limited to in-frame clones, with some not included. Among a few hundred thousand clones, roughly 90% were seen once, and the ten largest hold less than 4.5%. The material sequenced was peripheral blood, taken in a trial of Ad26.COV2.S vaccine versus placebo. These receptors were taken from a person aged 18-60 years who received the Ad26.COV2.S COVID-19 vaccine or a placebo.

This chain uses TRBV6-5 with TRBJ2-5, with D maybe TRBD2 (5 bases). The CDR3 runs to 13 residues. Germline V gene lookup returns CDR1 MNHEY and CDR2 SVGAGI. Between the trimmed V and J ends, which lost 6 bases and 5 bases, there was a span of 13 bases. CDR3 in amino acids: CASSRADGETQYF. DNA for the CDR3: TGTGCCAGCAGCAGAGCGGATGGGGAGACCCAGTACTTC.

V usage is TRBV5-1 and J usage is TRBJ1-3; TRBD1 aligns across 7 bases. V gave up 4 bases and J gave up 2 bases; unmatched junction bases: 6. The CDR3 consists of 15 residues. Germline CDR1 is SGHRS and CDR2 is YFSETQ. CDR3 in amino acids: CASSGDSPTGNTIYF. Written as DNA, the CDR3 is TGCGCCAGCAGCGGGGACAGTCCCACTGGAAACACCATATATTTT.

This chain links TRBV3-1 (or the pseudogene TRBV3-2) with TRBJ2-3; 11 bases match TRBD2. J gave up 5 bases and V 1 base, and 11 bases lay outside the gene matches. CDR1 and CDR2 from the germline V gene are LGHDT and YNNKEL (reference sequence). The CDR3 runs to 18 residues. CDR3 sequence: CASSQGLAGGLSRDTQYF. CDR3 coding DNA: TGTGCCAGCAGCCAAGGGCTAGCGGGGGGCTTAAGTCGAGATACGCAGTATTTT.

As for this clone: Other DNA sequences from this sample encode an identical CDR3 as well. The rearrangement uses TRBV28 and TRBJ1-5, with D possibly matching TRBD1 (5 bases). Trimming removed 6 bases at V and 2 bases at J, with 14 bases between. The germline CDR1 and CDR2 sequences are MDHEN and SYDVKM. The CDR3 is 15 residues long. The CDR3 DNA reads TGTGCCAGCAGCTTGAGGGGAGGGGGCAATCAGCCCCAGCATTTT. Amino acid sequence: CASSLRGGGNQPQHF.

V gene TRBV5-6 combines with J gene TRBJ2-1; 7 bases are a match to TRBD1. V lost 6 bases and J lost 8; bases outside the gene matches: 14. Germline assignment: CDR1 SGHDT and CDR2 YYEEEE. The CDR3 length is 15 residues. CDR3 nucleotide sequence: TGTGCCAGCACTCCGGCGAGGGGGCGGTCTGATGAGCAGTTCTTC. It specifies CASTPARGRSDEQFF.

This chain connects TRBV5-5 to TRBJ1-1, with D unclear. This CDR3 region has 13 residues. CDR1 SGHKS and CDR2 YYEKEE come from the germline V gene (reference sequence). V lost 2 bases, J lost 0 bases, and 5 bases lay in between. CDR3 protein: CASSFELNTEAFF. For the CDR3, the DNA is TGTGCCAGCAGCTTTGAACTGAACACTGAAGCTTTCTTT.

V and J are TRBV7-9 and TRBJ1-2; tentatively, D is TRBD1 (5 bases). This CDR3 has 16 amino acids. The germline gives CDR1 SEHNR, CDR2 FQNEAQ (reference sequence). With 2 bases removed from V and 4 bases from J, the gap between germline ends came to 17 bases. CDR3 region: CASSLRYQQGVYGYTF. The DNA of the CDR3 is TGTGCCAGCAGCTTACGATATCAGCAGGGAGTCTATGGCTACACCTTC.

J is TRBJ1-2 and V is TRBV4-2; 7 nucleotides match TRBD1. CDR1 LGHNA and CDR2 YNFKEQ come from the germline V gene. CDR3 length: 16 residues. V was pared by 3 bases and J by 7 bases, with 14 bases of the junction left unmatched. DNA of the CDR3: TGTGCCAGCAGCCACCGACAGGGAGATTCTTATGGTGGCTACACCTTC. Protein: CASSHRQGDSYGGYTF.

Here the CDR3 reads CASSRGTPEYTF. In DNA form, the CDR3 reads TGTGCCAGCAGCCGCGGGACACCGGAGTACACCTTC. The J gene is TRBJ1-2, the V gene TRBV5-6, with TRBD1 as a possible D gene (6 bases). The CDR3 has 12 amino acids. V lost 4 bases and J lost 11, with 15 bases in between. The germline gives CDR1 SGHDT, CDR2 YYEEEE. The full variable domain, with the rest looked up from reference TRBV5-6 and TRBJ1-2, is DAGVTQSPTHLIKTRGQQVTLRCSPKSGHDTVSWYQQALGQGPQFIFQYYEEEERQRGNFPDRFSGHQFPNYSSELNVNALLLGDSALYLCASSRGTPEYTFGSGTRLTVV.

This sequence joins TRBV7-2 and TRBJ2-4, with 8 bases aligning to TRBD1. The CDR3 runs to 14 residues. Trimming removed 5 bases from V and 5 bases from J; junction bases left unmatched: 5. The germline V gene has CDR1 SGHTA and CDR2 FQGNSA. The CDR3 DNA reads TGTGCCAGCAGCGCGGGACAGGCCGAAAACATTCAGTACTTC. It translates to CASSAGQAENIQYF.

V and J are TRBV24-1 and TRBJ2-2, with a tentative D call TRBD2 (6 bases). Germline values: CDR1 KGHDR, CDR2 SFDVKD. V dropped 3 bases and J dropped 1 base, with 8 bases sitting between them. CDR3 size: 15 residues. The CDR3 DNA reads as TGTGCCACCAGTGATGGGACTGGGAACACCGGGGAGCTGTTTTTT. This sequence encodes CATSDGTGNTGELFF.

The rearrangement links TRBV14 to TRBJ2-5; D is unclear. Germline CDR1 SGHDN, CDR2 FVKESK. Trimming pared 2 bases from V and 5 bases from J, leaving 9 bases between. The CDR3 is 13 residues long. The CDR3 reads CASSQPLGETQYF. CDR3 DNA sequence: TGTGCCAGCAGCCAACCCCTAGGGGAGACCCAGTACTTC.

The chain combines TRBV28 with TRBJ1-4; 7 bases are a match to TRBD1. V lost 7 bases to trimming and J lost 8 bases; unmatched junction nucleotides: 10. CDR3 length equals 14 residues. Per the germline V gene, CDR1 is MDHEN and CDR2 is SYDVKM. CDR3 DNA: TGTGCCAGCATACTACACAGGGGAGGGGAAAAACTGTTTTTT. The encoded protein is CASILHRGGEKLFF.

The CDR3 is CASSPNNAETQYF. CDR3 DNA sequence: TGTGCCAGCTCACCGAATAACGCGGAGACCCAGTACTTC. This chain uses TRBV18 with TRBJ2-5; D not certain. This CDR3 is 13 amino acids long. V was clipped by 3 bases and J by 5 bases, with 10 bases between them. Looked up from germline, CDR1 is KGHSH and CDR2 is LQKENI.

This clone has more than one count but fewer than ten. The chain has TRBV28 and TRBJ2-2; D not certain. V was clipped by 5 bases and J by 9 bases, with 10 bases between them. The CDR3 has 12 residues. The germline CDR1 and CDR2 sequences are MDHEN and SYDVKM. This CDR3 is CASSAQAWELFF. In nucleotides, the CDR3 is TGTGCCAGCAGTGCTCAGGCGTGGGAGCTGTTTTTT.

The rearrangement uses TRBV28 and TRBJ2-7, with a possible D match to TRBD1 (5 bases). CDR1 and CDR2 from the germline V gene are MDHEN and SYDVKM. The CDR3 sequence is 14 residues long. V lost 2 bases and J 5 bases, leaving 13 bases between the germline ends. In DNA, the CDR3 is TGTGCCAGCAGTTTACCAGGGTCCCCCGACGAGCAGTACTTC. Protein sequence: CASSLPGSPDEQYF.

This chain joins TRBV7-6 and TRBJ2-7, with a weak D call TRBD2 (5 bases). Trimming took off 2 bases at V and 5 bases at J, with 10 bases between the two ends. CDR1 is SGHVS and CDR2 is FNYEAQ in the germline V gene. The CDR3 covers 13 residues. The CDR3 loop reads CASSLRGTDEQYF. The CDR3 bases are TGTGCCAGCAGCTTACGGGGTACGGACGAGCAGTACTTC.

The chain joins TRBV7-9 to TRBJ2-5; D is unresolved. The CDR3 is 13 amino acids. Trimming stripped 3 bases from V and 5 bases from J, with 10 bases between. CDR1 and CDR2 from the germline V gene are SEHNR and FQNEAQ (reference sequence). The DNA of the CDR3 is TGTGCCAGCAGCTTCCTTATCGGGGAGACCCAGTACTTC. Residues: CASSFLIGETQYF.

The rearrangement joins TRBV19 to TRBJ1-4; TRBD1 matches 7 bases. Germline V lookup: CDR1 LNHDA, CDR2 SQIVND (reference sequence). The CDR3 is 13 residues long. Trimming at V came to 8 bases and at J to 6 bases, leaving 6 bases not matched to a gene. The CDR3 sequence is CASGTGTDEKLFF. The DNA for the CDR3 is TGTGCCAGTGGCACGGGGACAGATGAAAAACTGTTTTTT.

As to this clone: An end of the junction does not agree with germline; a read error may underlie this. V is TRBV29-1 and J is TRBJ2-1; maybe TRBD1 (5 bases). The V gene's germline CDR1 is SQVTM and CDR2 ANQGSEA. The CDR3 is 18 residues long. CDR3 loop: CSVRQKLDPKSSYNGQFF. In nucleotides, the CDR3 is TGCAGCGTGAGACAGAAGTTGGATCCAAAAAGCTCCTACAATGGGCAGTTCTTC.

The chain uses TRBV29-1 and TRBJ1-1; tentative D call: TRBD1 (5 bases). The CDR3 covers 13 residues. Per the germline V gene, CDR1 is SQVTM and CDR2 is ANQGSEA. V dropped 6 bases and J dropped 4 bases, with 15 bases sitting between them. The CDR3, as DNA: TGCAGCGTCACGAGGGGAGGCGGCACTGAAGCTTTCTTT. This translates into CSVTRGGGTEAFF.

V usage is TRBV10-3 and J usage is TRBJ2-4; D is possibly TRBD2 (6 bases). This CDR3 region has 16 residues. Trimming pared 2 bases from V and 1 base from J, leaving 12 bases between. Germline V CDR1 and CDR2: ENHRY, SYGVKD. As DNA, the CDR3 is TGTGCCATCAGTGAGGGGGCTGGGAGGGCCAAAAACATTCAGTACTTC. It codes for CAISEGAGRAKNIQYF.

J is TRBJ2-7 and V is TRBV29-1; no clear D gene. Germline V CDR1 and CDR2: SQVTM, ANQGSEA. The CDR3 runs 13 residues. V shed 6 bases and J shed 2 bases, with 14 bases lying between them. The CDR3 bases are TGCAGCGTAAGTGGGAAGTTAGCCTACGAGCAGTACTTC. Protein: CSVSGKLAYEQYF.

The chain employs TRBV20-1 and TRBJ1-1, with TRBD1 identical over 7 bases. Germline V gene sequence: CDR1 DFQATT, CDR2 SNEGSKA (reference sequence). V lost 5 bases, J lost 6 bases, and 3 bases stayed unmatched. This CDR3 contains 11 residues. In DNA, the CDR3 is TGCAGTGCTTCCGGGACAGCTGAAGCTTTCTTT. This encodes CSASGTAEAFF.

This clone was seen only once. The CDR3 reads CASSQVGGDEKLFF. Here the CDR3 DNA reads TGTGCCAGCAGCCAAGTGGGGGGAGATGAAAAACTGTTTTTT. V is TRBV3-1 (or the pseudogene TRBV3-2) and J is TRBJ1-4; a possible D gene is TRBD1 (5 bases). The CDR3 loop spans 14 amino acids. Germline V gene data show CDR1 as LGHDT and CDR2 as YNNKEL (reference sequence). Trimming removed 1 base from V and 6 bases from J, with 9 bases in between.

J is TRBJ2-1 and V is TRBV9; 8 bases are shared with TRBD2. After removal of 3 bases from V and 5 bases from J, the junction contained 10 bases not matched to a gene. The germline V gene has CDR1 SGDLS and CDR2 YYNGEE. This CDR3 is 16 amino acids long. The CDR3 region is CASSAYSGGHHNEQFF. The DNA for the CDR3 is TGTGCCAGCAGCGCTTACTCGGGGGGGCACCACAATGAGCAGTTCTTC.

V and J are TRBV29-1 and TRBJ1-3; no clear D. V lost 4 bases and J lost 4, with 5 bases in between. Germline CDR1 and CDR2: SQVTM and ANQGSEA. CDR3 length equals 11 residues. The CDR3 is CSVGRGNTIYF. Here the CDR3 DNA reads TGCAGCGTTGGACGCGGAAACACCATATATTTT. Using reference TRBV29-1 and TRBJ1-3 for the parts outside the CDR3, the full variable domain is SAVISQKPSRDICQRGTSLTIQCQVDSQVTMMFWYRQQPGQSLTLIATANQGSEATYESGFVIDKFPISRPNLTFSTLTVSNMSPEDSSIYLCSVGRGNTIYFGEGSWLTVV.

CDR3 bases: TGTGCCAGCAGCTTAGCTCTCCGGGGAAGCTCTGGGGCCAACGTCCTGACTTTC. Encoded protein: CASSLALRGSSGANVLTF. The chain uses TRBV7-2 and TRBJ2-6; D might be TRBD2 (5 bases). Trimming left V 0 bases short and J 0 bases short, with 12 bases between. The CDR3 sequence is 18 residues long. Germline V gene sequence: CDR1 SGHTA, CDR2 FQGNSA.

The chain couples TRBV10-2 to TRBJ1-1; maybe TRBD1 (6 bases). CDR3 length equals 15 residues. V was cut by 6 bases and J by 3 bases, with 17 bases left in between. CDR1 is WSHSY and CDR2 is SAAADI in the germline V gene. The chain's CDR3 is CASRPNREGHTEAFF. Here the CDR3 DNA reads TGCGCCAGCAGGCCTAACAGGGAAGGTCACACTGAAGCTTTCTTT.

The chain employs TRBV5-1 and TRBJ2-5, with a weak D call TRBD1 (7 bases). The CDR3 extends over 15 amino acids. Germline lookup yields CDR1 SGHRS and CDR2 YFSETQ. V gave up 4 bases and J gave up 5 bases, with 18 bases separating them. CDR3 nucleotide sequence: TGCGCCAGCAGCCTACTAGGGGGCGGGGTTGAGACCCAGTACTTC. Translation gives CASSLLGGGVETQYF.

The gene calls are TRBV10-2 and TRBJ1-3; no definite D call. Looked up from germline, CDR1 is WSHSY and CDR2 is SAAADI. V was cut by 0 bases and J by 0 bases, with 9 bases left in between. The length of the CDR3 is 16 residues. Here the CDR3 DNA reads TGCGCCAGCAGTGAGTCAGCAGGCAGCTCTGGAAACACCATATATTTT. Translated: CASSESAGSSGNTIYF.